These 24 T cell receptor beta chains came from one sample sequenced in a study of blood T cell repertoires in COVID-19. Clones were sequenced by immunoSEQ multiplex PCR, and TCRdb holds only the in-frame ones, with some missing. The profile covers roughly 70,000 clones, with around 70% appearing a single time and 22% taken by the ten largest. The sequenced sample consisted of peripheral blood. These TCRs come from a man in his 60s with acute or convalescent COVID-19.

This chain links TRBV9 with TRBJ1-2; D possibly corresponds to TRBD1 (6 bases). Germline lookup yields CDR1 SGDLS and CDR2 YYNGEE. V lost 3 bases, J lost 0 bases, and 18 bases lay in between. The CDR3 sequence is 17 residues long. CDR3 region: CASSDNLGQYANYGYTF. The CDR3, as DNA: TGTGCCAGCAGCGACAACCTCGGACAGTACGCTAACTATGGCTACACCTTC.

CDR3 nucleotide sequence: TGTGCCAGCACCCAATTAACAGTGAACACTGAAGCTTTCTTT. Protein sequence: CASTQLTVNTEAFF. The genes are TRBV7-2 and TRBJ1-1; no clear D gene. V was shortened by 7 bases and J by 0 bases, with 12 bases between the two germline ends. The CDR3 has 14 residues. Germline lookup yields CDR1 SGHTA and CDR2 FQGNSA.

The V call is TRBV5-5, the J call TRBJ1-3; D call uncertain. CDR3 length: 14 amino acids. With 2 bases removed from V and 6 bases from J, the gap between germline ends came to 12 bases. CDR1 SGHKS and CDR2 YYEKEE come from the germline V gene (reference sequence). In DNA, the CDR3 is TGTGCCAGCAGCTTTCGGGGAGAAGAAAACACCATATATTTT. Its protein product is CASSFRGEENTIYF. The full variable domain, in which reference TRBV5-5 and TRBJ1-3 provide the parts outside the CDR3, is DAGVTQSPTHLIKTRGQQVTLRCSPISGHKSVSWYQQVLGQGPQFIFQYYEKEERGRGNFPDRFSARQFPNYSSELNVNALLLGDSALYLCASSFRGEENTIYFGEGSWLTVV.

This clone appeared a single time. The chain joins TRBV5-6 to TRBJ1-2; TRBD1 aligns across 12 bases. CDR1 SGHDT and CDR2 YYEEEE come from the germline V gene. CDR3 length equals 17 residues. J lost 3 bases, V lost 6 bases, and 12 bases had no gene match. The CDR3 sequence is CASIGDRGQPSYYGYTF. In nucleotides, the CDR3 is TGTGCCAGCATAGGGGACAGGGGGCAACCCTCCTACTATGGCTACACCTTC.

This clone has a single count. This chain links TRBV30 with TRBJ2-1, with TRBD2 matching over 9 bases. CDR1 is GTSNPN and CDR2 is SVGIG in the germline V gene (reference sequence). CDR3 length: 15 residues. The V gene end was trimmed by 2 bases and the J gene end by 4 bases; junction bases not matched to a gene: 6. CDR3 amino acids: CAWSWAGGEYNEQFF. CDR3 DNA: TGTGCCTGGAGTTGGGCGGGAGGGGAGTACAATGAGCAGTTCTTC.

This CDR3 is CATSDLSTSGDNEQFF. In DNA form, the CDR3 reads TGTGCCACCAGTGATTTGTCGACTAGCGGCGACAATGAGCAGTTCTTC. The chain couples TRBV24-1 to TRBJ2-1; the match to TRBD2 covers 9 bases. CDR1 KGHDR and CDR2 SFDVKD come from the germline V gene. The length of the CDR3 is 16 residues. V was pared by 0 bases and J by 5 bases, with 4 bases of the junction left unmatched.

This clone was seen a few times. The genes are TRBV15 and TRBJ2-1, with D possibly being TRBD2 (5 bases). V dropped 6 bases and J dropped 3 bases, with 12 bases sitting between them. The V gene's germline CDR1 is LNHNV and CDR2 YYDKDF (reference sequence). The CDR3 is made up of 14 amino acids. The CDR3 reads CATRLGDDYNEQFF. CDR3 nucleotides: TGTGCCACCAGACTCGGGGATGACTACAATGAGCAGTTCTTC.

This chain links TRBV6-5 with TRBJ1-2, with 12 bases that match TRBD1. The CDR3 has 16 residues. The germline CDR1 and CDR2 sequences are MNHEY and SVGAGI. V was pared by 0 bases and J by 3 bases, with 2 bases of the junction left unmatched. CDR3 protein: CASSYSGTGGYYGYTF. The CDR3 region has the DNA TGTGCCAGCAGTTACTCGGGGACAGGGGGCTACTATGGCTACACCTTC.

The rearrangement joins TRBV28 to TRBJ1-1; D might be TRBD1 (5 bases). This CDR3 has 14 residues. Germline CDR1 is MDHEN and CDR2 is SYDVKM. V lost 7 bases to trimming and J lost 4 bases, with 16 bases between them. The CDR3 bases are TGTGCCAGCACTTGGGGGGGAGGAAGCACTGAAGCTTTCTTT. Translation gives CASTWGGGSTEAFF.

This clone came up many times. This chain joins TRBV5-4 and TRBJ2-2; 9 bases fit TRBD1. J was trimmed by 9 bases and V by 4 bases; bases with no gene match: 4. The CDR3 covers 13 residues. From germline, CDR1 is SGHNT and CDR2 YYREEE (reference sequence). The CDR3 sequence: CASSIQGAWELFF. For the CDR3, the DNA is TGTGCCAGCAGCATACAGGGGGCTTGGGAGCTGTTTTTT.

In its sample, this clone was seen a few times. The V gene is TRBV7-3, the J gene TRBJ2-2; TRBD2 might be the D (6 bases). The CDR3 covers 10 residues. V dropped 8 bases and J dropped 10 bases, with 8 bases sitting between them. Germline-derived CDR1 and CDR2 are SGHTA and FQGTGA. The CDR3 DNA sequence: TGTGCCAGCGGGGAGGAGGAGCTGTTTTTT. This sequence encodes CASGEEELFF.

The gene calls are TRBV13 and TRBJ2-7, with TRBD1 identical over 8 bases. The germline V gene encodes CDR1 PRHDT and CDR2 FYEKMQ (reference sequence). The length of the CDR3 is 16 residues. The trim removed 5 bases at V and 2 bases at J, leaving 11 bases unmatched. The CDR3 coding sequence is TGTGCCAGCAGCGCGGCGGGACAGGTGACCCCCTACGAGCAGTACGTC. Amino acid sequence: CASSAAGQVTPYEQYV.

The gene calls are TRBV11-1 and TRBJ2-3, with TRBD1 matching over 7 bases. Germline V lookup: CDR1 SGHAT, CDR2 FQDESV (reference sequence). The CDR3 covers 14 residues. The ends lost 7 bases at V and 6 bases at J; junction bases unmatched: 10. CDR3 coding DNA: TGTGCCAGCACCCAGATAGGGGGCGCGGATACGCAGTATTTT. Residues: CASTQIGGADTQYF.

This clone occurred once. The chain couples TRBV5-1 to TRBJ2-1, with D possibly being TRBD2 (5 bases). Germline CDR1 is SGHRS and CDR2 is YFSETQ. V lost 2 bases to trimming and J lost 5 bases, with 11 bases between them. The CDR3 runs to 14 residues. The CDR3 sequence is CASSFTTRDNEQFF. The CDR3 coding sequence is TGCGCCAGCAGCTTCACAACTAGAGACAATGAGCAGTTCTTC.

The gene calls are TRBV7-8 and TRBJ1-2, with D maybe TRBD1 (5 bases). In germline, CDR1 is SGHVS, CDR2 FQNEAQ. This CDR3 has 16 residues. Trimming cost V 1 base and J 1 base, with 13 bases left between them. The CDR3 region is CASSLVPGGSNYGYTF. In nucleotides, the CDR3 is TGTGCCAGCAGCTTAGTTCCGGGGGGGAGTAACTATGGCTACACCTTC.

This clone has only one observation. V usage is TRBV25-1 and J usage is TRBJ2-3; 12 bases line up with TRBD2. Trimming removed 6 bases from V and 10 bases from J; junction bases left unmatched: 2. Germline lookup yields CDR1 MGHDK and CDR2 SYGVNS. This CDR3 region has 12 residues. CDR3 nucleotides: TGTGCCAGCAGCTCTAGCGGGAGGGCGCAGTATTTT. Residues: CASSSSGRAQYF.

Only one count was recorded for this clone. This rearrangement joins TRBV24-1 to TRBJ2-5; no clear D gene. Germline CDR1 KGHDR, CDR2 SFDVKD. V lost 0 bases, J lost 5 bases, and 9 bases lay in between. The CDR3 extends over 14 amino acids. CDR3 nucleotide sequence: TGTGCCACCAGTGATTTGCGGGTAGGTGAGACCCAGTACTTC. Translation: CATSDLRVGETQYF.

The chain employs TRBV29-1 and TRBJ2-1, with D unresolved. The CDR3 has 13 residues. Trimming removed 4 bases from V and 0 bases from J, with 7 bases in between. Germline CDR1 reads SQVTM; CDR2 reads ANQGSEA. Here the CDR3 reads CSVVSSSYNEQFF. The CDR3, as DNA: TGCAGCGTTGTTTCTAGCTCCTACAATGAGCAGTTCTTC.

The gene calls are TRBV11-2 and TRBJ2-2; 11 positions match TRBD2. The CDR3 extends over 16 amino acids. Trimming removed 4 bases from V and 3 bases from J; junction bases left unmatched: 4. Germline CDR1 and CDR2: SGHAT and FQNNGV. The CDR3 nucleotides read TGTGCCAGCAGCTCCACTAGCGGGGGTTACACCGGGGAGCTGTTTTTT. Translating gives CASSSTSGGYTGELFF.

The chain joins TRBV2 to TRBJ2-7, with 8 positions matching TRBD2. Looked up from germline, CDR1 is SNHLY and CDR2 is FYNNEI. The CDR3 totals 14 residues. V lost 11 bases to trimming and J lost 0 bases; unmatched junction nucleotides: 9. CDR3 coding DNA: TGTGCCGCCGGGGGGGGTTCGCGCTCCTACGAGCAGTACGTC. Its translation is CAAGGGSRSYEQYV.

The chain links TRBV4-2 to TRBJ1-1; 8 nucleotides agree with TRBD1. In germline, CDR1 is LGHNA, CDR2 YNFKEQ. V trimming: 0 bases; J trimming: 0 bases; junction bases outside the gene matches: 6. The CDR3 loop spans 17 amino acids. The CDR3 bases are TGTGCCAGCAGCCAAGATCCGGCAGGGGGCATGAACACTGAAGCTTTCTTT. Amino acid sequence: CASSQDPAGGMNTEAFF.

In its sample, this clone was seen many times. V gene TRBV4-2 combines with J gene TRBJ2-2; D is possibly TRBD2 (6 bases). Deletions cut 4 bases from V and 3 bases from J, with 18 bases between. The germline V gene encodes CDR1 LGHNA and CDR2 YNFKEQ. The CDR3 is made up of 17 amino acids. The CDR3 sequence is CASSLDPGTSDTGELFF. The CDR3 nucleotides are TGTGCCAGCAGCCTCGACCCCGGGACTTCCGACACCGGGGAGCTGTTTTTT.

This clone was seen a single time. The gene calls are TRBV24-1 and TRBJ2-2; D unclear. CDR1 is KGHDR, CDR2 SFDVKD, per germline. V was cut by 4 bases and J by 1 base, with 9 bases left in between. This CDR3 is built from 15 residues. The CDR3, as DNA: TGTGCCACCAGTGACGAGAGAGGGAACACCGGGGAGCTGTTTTTT. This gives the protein CATSDERGNTGELFF.

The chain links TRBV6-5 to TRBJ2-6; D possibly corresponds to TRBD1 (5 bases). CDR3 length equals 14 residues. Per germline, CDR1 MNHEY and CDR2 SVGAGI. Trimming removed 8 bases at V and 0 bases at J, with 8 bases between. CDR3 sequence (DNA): TGTGCCAGCCAAACAGGCTCTGGGGCCAACGTCCTGACTTTC. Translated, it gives CASQTGSGANVLTF.